The 20 T cell receptor beta chains below were found in one sample sequenced in a study of cytomegalovirus exposure and HLA in healthy donors. Measured with immunoSEQ multiplex PCR; TCRdb has only the in-frame clones, and not every one. Among 220,000 or so clones listed, around 80% were seen once. Sequenced material: PBMCs. These TCRs come from a woman aged 25 to 45 in good health and CMV-seropositive.

V gene TRBV2 combines with J gene TRBJ2-2; maybe TRBD1 (7 bases). V was trimmed by 8 bases and J by 5 bases, leaving 18 bases between them. The CDR3 extends over 15 amino acids. CDR1 SNHLY and CDR2 FYNNEI come from the germline V gene. The CDR3 loop reads CASERQGGRTGELFF. The CDR3 DNA is TGTGCCAGCGAGAGACAGGGAGGACGGACCGGGGAGCTGTTTTTT.

This clone was picked up one time. This chain connects TRBV6-5 to TRBJ1-5; TRBD1 matches at 8 bases. The CDR3 spans 16 residues. Per the germline V gene, CDR1 is MNHEY and CDR2 is SVGAGI. J was trimmed by 3 bases and V by 4 bases; bases with no gene match: 8. CDR3 loop: CASSSQTGADNQPQHF. The CDR3 DNA sequence: TGTGCCAGCAGTTCGCAGACAGGGGCGGACAATCAGCCCCAGCATTTT.

The chain joins TRBV28 to TRBJ1-2; 9 bases line up with TRBD1. With 5 bases clipped from V and 0 bases from J, the junction kept 7 bases outside the gene matches. This CDR3 is built from 16 residues. From germline, CDR1 is MDHEN and CDR2 SYDVKM. The CDR3 DNA follows: TGTGCCAGCAGTCAACCTCGGACAGGGGCTAACTATGGCTACACCTTC. Amino acid sequence: CASSQPRTGANYGYTF.

The chain links TRBV18 to TRBJ1-4; no firm D call. There are 17 residues in the CDR3. The germline V and J ends were trimmed by 3 bases and 4 bases, with 18 bases remaining between them. Looked up from germline, CDR1 is KGHSH and CDR2 is LQKENI. In nucleotides, the CDR3 is TGTGCCAGCTCACCTCCCCACAGTCTCCGAAATAATGAAAAACTGTTTTTT. The encoded protein is CASSPPHSLRNNEKLFF.

This clone was detected only once. This chain joins TRBV13 and TRBJ2-1; D possibly corresponds to TRBD2 (6 bases). Germline V gene data show CDR1 as PRHDT and CDR2 as FYEKMQ (reference sequence). This CDR3 region has 11 residues. Deletions cut 5 bases from V and 8 bases from J, with 7 bases between. CDR3 DNA sequence: TGTGCCAGCAGCGGGAGGTATGAGCAGTTCTTC. Its protein product is CASSGRYEQFF. Drawing the rest from reference TRBV13 and TRBJ2-1, the complete variable domain is AAGVIQSPRHLIKEKRETATLKCYPIPRHDTVYWYQQGPGQDPQFLISFYEKMQSDKGSIPDRFSAQQFSDYHSELNMSSLELGDSALYFCASSGRYEQFFGPGTRLTVL.

The chain joins TRBV5-6 to TRBJ2-7, with D tentatively TRBD2 (6 bases). Germline values: CDR1 SGHDT, CDR2 YYEEEE. V was shortened by 6 bases and J by 2 bases, with 18 bases between the two germline ends. The length of the CDR3 is 15 residues. The CDR3 reads CASTPFAGTTYEQYF. In DNA, the CDR3 is TGTGCCAGCACCCCGTTCGCGGGGACGACCTACGAGCAGTACTTC.

The V gene is TRBV28, the J gene TRBJ1-3; possibly TRBD1 for D (6 bases). In germline, CDR1 is MDHEN, CDR2 SYDVKM. The CDR3 loop spans 16 amino acids. Trimming stripped 7 bases from V and 3 bases from J, with 19 bases between. DNA for the CDR3: TGTGCCAGCATCCCCCGGGGGGCCTTTGGTGGAAACACCATATATTTT. As protein: CASIPRGAFGGNTIYF.

The rearrangement links TRBV7-3 to TRBJ2-2, with D possibly being TRBD1 (6 bases). Germline-derived CDR1 and CDR2 are SGHTA and FQGTGA. The CDR3 is 16 residues long. With 2 bases removed from V and 3 bases from J, the gap between germline ends came to 13 bases. The CDR3 DNA reads TGTGCCAGCAGCTTATCAGCAGGGGCGGACACCGGGGAGCTGTTTTTT. This translates into CASSLSAGADTGELFF.

For this clone: In the same sample, other DNA sequences code for this CDR3. J is TRBJ2-7 and V is TRBV9, with unresolved D. Trimming removed 0 bases from V and 0 bases from J, with 4 bases in between. Germline CDR1 is SGDLS and CDR2 is YYNGEE. The CDR3 spans 13 residues. This chain's CDR3 is CASSVGDSYEQYF. CDR3 bases: TGTGCCAGCAGCGTAGGGGACTCCTACGAGCAGTACTTC. Variable domain in full (rest from reference TRBV9 and TRBJ2-7): DSGVTQTPKHLITATGQRVTLRCSPRSGDLSVYWYQQSLDQGLQFLIQYYNGEERAKGNILERFSAQQFPDLHSELNLSSLELGDSALYFCASSVGDSYEQYFGPGTRLTVT.

The chain is built from TRBV27 and TRBJ1-2, with D tentatively TRBD1 (6 bases). The V and J ends lost 4 bases and 4 bases respectively, with 10 bases between them. Germline assignment: CDR1 MNHEY and CDR2 SMNVEV (reference sequence). CDR3 length: 13 residues. This chain's CDR3 is CASSSTGIYGYTF. In DNA, the CDR3 is TGTGCCAGCAGTTCTACAGGGATCTATGGCTACACCTTC.

The chain uses TRBV6-4 and TRBJ2-3, with D tentatively TRBD2 (6 bases). V lost 0 bases, J lost 3 bases, and 13 bases lay in between. The germline V gene has CDR1 MRHNA and CDR2 SNTAGT. The CDR3 runs 16 residues. The CDR3 nucleotides read TGTGCCAGCAGTGACTCATGGAGGGGTCGGACAGATACGCAGTATTTT. The encoded protein is CASSDSWRGRTDTQYF.

The chain joins TRBV29-1 to TRBJ1-1; D ambiguous. V dropped 7 bases and J dropped 0 bases, with 18 bases sitting between them. The CDR3 is 15 amino acids. In germline, CDR1 is SQVTM, CDR2 ANQGSEA. CDR3 protein: CSATKTVILNTEAFF. CDR3 coding DNA: TGCAGCGCTACCAAAACAGTGATTTTGAACACTGAAGCTTTCTTT.

The rearrangement links TRBV5-1 to TRBJ1-2; D unclear. Between the trimmed V and J ends, which lost 4 bases and 8 bases, there was a span of 15 bases. The germline CDR1 and CDR2 sequences are SGHRS and YFSETQ. This CDR3 contains 13 residues. For the CDR3, the DNA is TGCGCCAGCAGCCTAAGTGGGGTAGAGGGCTACACCTTC. This translates into CASSLSGVEGYTF.

The chain links TRBV5-1 to TRBJ2-1; 11 nucleotides line up with TRBD2. J was trimmed by 4 bases and V by 5 bases; bases with no gene match: 5. The length of the CDR3 is 15 residues. Germline-derived CDR1 and CDR2 are SGHRS and YFSETQ. CDR3 sequence reads: CASSPGTSGYNEQFF. The CDR3, as DNA: TGCGCCAGCAGTCCCGGGACTAGCGGATACAATGAGCAGTTCTTC.

The chain is built from TRBV30 and TRBJ2-7, with TRBD1 matching over 9 bases. The germline V gene encodes CDR1 GTSNPN and CDR2 SVGIG (reference sequence). Trimming at V came to 5 bases and at J to 4 bases, leaving 6 bases not matched to a gene. This CDR3 is 13 amino acids long. As DNA, the CDR3 is TGTGCCTGGTATCAGACAGGGGGATACGAGCAGTACTTC. Translation: CAWYQTGGYEQYF. The full variable domain, its missing parts supplied by reference TRBV30 and TRBJ2-7, is SQTIHQWPATLVQPVGSPLSLECTVEGTSNPNLYWYRQAAGRGLQLLFYSVGIGQISSEVPQNLSASRPQDRQFILSSKKLLLSDSGFYLCAWYQTGGYEQYFGPGTRLTVT.

The CDR3 loop reads CASSYDAVGNTEAFF. CDR3 nucleotide sequence: TGTGCCAGCAGTTACGACGCTGTAGGGAACACTGAAGCTTTCTTT. The V and J genes are TRBV6-5 and TRBJ1-1; D gene uncertain. CDR3 length: 15 amino acids. With 2 bases removed from V and 1 base from J, the gap between germline ends came to 11 bases. Per the germline V gene, CDR1 is MNHEY and CDR2 is SVGAGI.

J is TRBJ2-1 and V is TRBV5-1, with D possibly being TRBD1 or TRBD2 (5 bases each). Trimming took off 7 bases at V and 8 bases at J, with 25 bases between the two ends. CDR3 size: 16 residues. Germline CDR1 is SGHRS and CDR2 is YFSETQ. CDR3 coding DNA: TGCGCCAGCGGGGGACGGGTGTCTGGTCGGTTCTATGAGCAGTTCTTC. Protein product: CASGGRVSGRFYEQFF. Looking up the rest from reference TRBV5-1 and TRBJ2-1 gives the full variable domain: KAGVTQTPRYLIKTRGQQVTLSCSPISGHRSVSWYQQTPGQGLQFLFEYFSETQRNKGNFPGRFSGRQFSNSRSEMNVSTLELGDSALYLCASGGRVSGRFYEQFFGPGTRLTVL.

The chain is built from TRBV5-1 and TRBJ1-1; possibly TRBD1 for D (6 bases). The CDR3 is 17 residues long. Germline-derived CDR1 and CDR2 are SGHRS and YFSETQ. V lost 5 bases and J 4 bases, leaving 24 bases between the germline ends. CDR3 region: CASSSSGNQGFSTEAFF. The CDR3 bases are TGCGCCAGCAGTTCCAGCGGGAATCAGGGGTTCAGCACTGAAGCTTTCTTT.

The rearrangement links TRBV14 to TRBJ1-1, with 9 positions matching TRBD1. This CDR3 is built from 14 residues. Trimming cost V 0 bases and J 7 bases; bases outside gene matches: 3. Germline lookup yields CDR1 SGHDN and CDR2 FVKESK. CDR3 in amino acids: CASSQEWDRDEAFF. For the CDR3, the DNA is TGTGCCAGCAGCCAAGAATGGGACAGGGATGAAGCTTTCTTT.

The rearrangement uses TRBV9 and TRBJ1-2; D is perhaps TRBD1 (5 bases). Between the trimmed V and J ends, which lost 0 bases and 2 bases, there was a span of 11 bases. The CDR3 has 15 amino acids. The V gene's germline CDR1 is SGDLS and CDR2 YYNGEE. The CDR3 DNA is TGTGCCAGCAGCGTAGCTGTAGGGGACAACTATGGCTACACCTTC. Encoded protein: CASSVAVGDNYGYTF.